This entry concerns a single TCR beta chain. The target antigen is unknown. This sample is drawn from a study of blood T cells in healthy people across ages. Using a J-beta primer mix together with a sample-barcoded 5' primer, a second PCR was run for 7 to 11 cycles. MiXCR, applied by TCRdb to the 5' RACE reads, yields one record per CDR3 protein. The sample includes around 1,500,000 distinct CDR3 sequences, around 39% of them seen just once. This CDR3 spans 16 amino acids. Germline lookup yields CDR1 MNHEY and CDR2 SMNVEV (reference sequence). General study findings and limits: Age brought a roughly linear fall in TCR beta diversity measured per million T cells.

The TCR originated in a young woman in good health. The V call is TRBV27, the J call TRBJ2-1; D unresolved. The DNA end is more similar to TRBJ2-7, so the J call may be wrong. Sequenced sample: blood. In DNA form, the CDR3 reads TGTGCCAGCAGTTTGATGGCTGTTTCTTCCTACAATGAGCAGTACTTC. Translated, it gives CASSLMAVSSYNEQYF.